The clone carrying this T cell receptor (beta chain) turned up a few times. Its antigen is unknown. These data originate in a study of beta chain features in type 1 diabetes. CD45RO/CCR7/CD25/CD127/CD95/CD27 separated CD4+ naive, central memory, regulatory and stem cell-like memory cells by sorting. This CDR3 contains 13 residues. Per the germline V gene, CDR1 is KGHSH and CDR2 is LQKENI. Trimming took off 3 bases at V and 1 base at J, with 6 bases between the two ends. Expressed TCRB transcripts were sequenced after all isolated RNA was converted to cDNA. Deep immunoSEQ sequencing covered naive, central memory and regulatory T cell samples. Some clones are missing from TCRdb's copy, which holds only in-frame ones; the method was immunoSEQ multiplex PCR. In the table there are 60,000 to 75,000 clones, around 49% of which are singletons. Study-level findings and limits: When Type 1 diabetes patients were examined, their TCRB CDR3s proved moderately but significantly shorter in all four CD4+ subsets. A cDNA-based sequencing approach could over-represent cells with high TCR expression.

This chain uses TRBV18 with TRBJ1-1; D might be TRBD1 (6 bases). The source material was central memory CD4+ T cells from blood. The sequence was obtained from a man younger than 45 with type 1 diabetes. The CDR3 loop reads CASSPGQNTEAFF. In nucleotides, the CDR3 is TGTGCCAGCTCACCGGGACAGAACACTGAAGCTTTCTTT.